This paragraph covers one T cell receptor (beta chain) sequence. Its antigen is as yet unknown. The sample is drawn from a study of long-term antiretroviral therapy in people with HIV. Points from the study as a whole: Narrower CDR3 length ranges marked HIV repertoires relative to controls.

Investigators performed immunoSEQ version v3.0 at survey level. Some clones are missing from TCRdb's copy, which holds only in-frame ones; the method was immunoSEQ multiplex PCR. The table includes tens of thousands of clones, under 90% detected once. The V end was cut by 0 bases, the J end by 5 bases, with 8 bases between. This CDR3 has 13 amino acids. CDR1 is KGHSH and CDR2 is LQKENI in the germline V gene. This chain links TRBV18 with TRBJ2-7; D unresolved. The source material was unsorted PBMCs, sampled 0.8 years after starting antiretroviral therapy. This sequence originates from a woman under 30 with HIV. The CDR3 sequence is CASSPPTVHEQYF. The DNA of the CDR3 is TGTGCCAGCTCACCACCTACAGTGCACGAGCAGTACTTC.